The 2 T cell receptor beta chains below come from one sample, sequenced in a study of T cell changes during pregnancy in multiple sclerosis. Profiling relied on immunoSEQ multiplex PCR, and the TCRdb table lists in-frame clones only, not all of them. The data hold 100,000 or so clones, with over 85% observed a single time. The sample consisted of peripheral blood, taken in the second trimester of pregnancy. The receptor source for this set is a female donor with multiple sclerosis, enrolled in a pregnancy study.

The rearrangement uses TRBV19 and TRBJ1-5; D call uncertain. V shed 5 bases and J shed 5 bases, with 13 bases lying between them. Germline assignment: CDR1 LNHDA and CDR2 SQIVND (reference sequence). There are 14 residues in the CDR3. Here the CDR3 DNA reads TGTGCCAGTAGTCCATCCGGGTTCGATCAGCCCCAGCATTTT. Protein: CASSPSGFDQPQHF.

The V and J genes are TRBV10-3 and TRBJ1-3; a weak D match, TRBD1 (5 bases). V was shortened by 3 bases and J by 9 bases, with 12 bases between the two germline ends. From germline, CDR1 is ENHRY and CDR2 SYGVKD. CDR3 length: 13 residues. The CDR3 loop reads CAISDRAWGTIYF. The CDR3 DNA follows: TGTGCCATCAGTGACAGGGCCTGGGGCACCATATATTTT.